These 30 T cell receptor beta chains originate from one sample sequenced in a study of Ad26.COV2.S vaccination and SARS-CoV-2 variants. Sequenced by immunoSEQ multiplex PCR; TCRdb stores in-frame clones only, minus some. The data hold around 320,000 clones, with roughly 91% observed a single time. Treatment in this sample: some 19 received Ad26.COV2.S at low or high dose, single or two shots; about five received placebo; per-sample allocation not given. After the first vaccine or placebo injection, samples were drawn on day 63. Sequenced material: peripheral blood, taken in a trial of Ad26.COV2.S vaccine versus placebo. The origin of the receptors is a person aged 18-65 years who received the Ad26.COV2.S COVID-19 vaccine or a placebo.

V is TRBV19 and J is TRBJ2-7; 9 nucleotides align to TRBD1. The CDR3 covers 13 residues. J lost 7 bases, V lost 8 bases, and 9 bases had no gene match. The germline CDR1 and CDR2 sequences are LNHDA and SQIVND (reference sequence). The CDR3 spells CASGTGLGREQYF. CDR3 bases: TGTGCCAGTGGGACAGGGCTTGGGAGAGAGCAGTACTTC.

The chain recombines TRBV5-4 with TRBJ1-2; 10 bases are shared with TRBD1. From germline, CDR1 is SGHNT and CDR2 YYREEE (reference sequence). V was clipped by 4 bases and J by 4 bases; unmatched bases: 10. This CDR3 is built from 16 residues. The DNA of the CDR3 is TGTGCCAGCAGCCACCCTGATGGACAGGGGGGCTATGGCTACACCTTC. This gives the protein CASSHPDGQGGYGYTF.

This sequence joins TRBV19 and TRBJ2-1; a possible D gene is TRBD1 (6 bases). Germline V gives CDR1 LNHDA, CDR2 SQIVND (reference sequence). V was pared by 3 bases and J by 5 bases, with 14 bases between. The CDR3 consists of 15 residues. The CDR3 DNA sequence: TGTGCCAGTAGTATCCCGAACAGGGCGAACAATGAGCAGTTCTTC. The encoded protein is CASSIPNRANNEQFF.

The chain combines TRBV4-2 with TRBJ2-7, with 9 bases identical to TRBD2. Per the germline V gene, CDR1 is LGHNA and CDR2 is YNFKEQ. With V trimmed by 1 base and J by 1 base, 5 bases remained unmatched. The CDR3 runs to 16 residues. CDR3 sequence (DNA): TGTGCCAGCAGCCAAGCGGCTAGCGGGGTATCCTACGAGCAGTACTTC. This translates into CASSQAASGVSYEQYF.

Here the CDR3 DNA reads TGTGCCTGGAGTGTTGGTTTAGAGAACACTGAAGCTTTCTTT. Translating it yields CAWSVGLENTEAFF. V gene TRBV30 combines with J gene TRBJ1-1; D ambiguous. In germline, CDR1 is GTSNPN, CDR2 SVGIG (reference sequence). The CDR3 runs to 14 residues. V dropped 0 bases and J dropped 1 base, with 9 bases sitting between them.

The V gene is TRBV7-8, the J gene TRBJ1-4; TRBD1 matches 7 bases. The CDR3 runs to 16 residues. CDR1 is SGHVS and CDR2 is FQNEAQ in the germline V gene. Losses at the gene ends were 0 bases for V and 5 bases for J; bases not matched to a gene: 6. The CDR3 sequence is CASSLARTGVNEKLFF. The DNA for the CDR3 is TGTGCCAGCAGCTTAGCCCGGACAGGAGTAAATGAAAAACTGTTTTTT.

The CDR3 protein is CASSLAGVATDTQYF. CDR3 nucleotide sequence: TGTGCCAGCAGCTTAGCGGGGGTGGCGACAGATACGCAGTATTTT. The V and J genes are TRBV7-2 and TRBJ2-3; D is perhaps TRBD1 or TRBD2 (5 bases each). Trimming pared 0 bases from V and 3 bases from J, leaving 10 bases between. The CDR3 length is 15 residues. Germline V gives CDR1 SGHTA, CDR2 FQGNSA.

The chain joins TRBV30 to TRBJ1-2; weak D call: TRBD1 (6 bases). Germline assignment: CDR1 GTSNPN and CDR2 SVGIG (reference sequence). This CDR3 is built from 13 residues. Deletions cut 4 bases from V and 8 bases from J, with 17 bases between. The CDR3 here is CAWTQRGGYGYTF. CDR3 DNA sequence: TGTGCCTGGACCCAGCGAGGGGGGTACGGCTACACCTTC.

This rearrangement joins TRBV30 to TRBJ1-2; 8 bases map to TRBD1. CDR1 GTSNPN and CDR2 SVGIG come from the germline V gene (reference sequence). The CDR3 is 16 amino acids. Trimming at V came to 0 bases and at J to 8 bases, leaving 14 bases not matched to a gene. CDR3 bases: TGTGCCTGGAGTGTTCCGTGGGACAGGCGGCAGAGGGGCTACACCTTC. It codes for CAWSVPWDRRQRGYTF. The entire variable domain, with the rest obtained from reference TRBV30 and TRBJ1-2, is as follows: SQTIHQWPATLVQPVGSPLSLECTVEGTSNPNLYWYRQAAGRGLQLLFYSVGIGQISSEVPQNLSASRPQDRQFILSSKKLLLSDSGFYLCAWSVPWDRRQRGYTFGSGTRLTVV.

The V call is TRBV15, the J call TRBJ2-3; 8 bases line up with TRBD1. The germline gives CDR1 LNHNV, CDR2 YYDKDF (reference sequence). The CDR3 has 15 amino acids. J lost 4 bases, V lost 0 bases, and 3 bases had no gene match. CDR3 in DNA: TGTGCCACCAGCAGAGACTCGACAGGGGCAGATACGCAGTATTTT. Encoded protein: CATSRDSTGADTQYF. Complete variable domain (other parts from reference TRBV15 and TRBJ2-3): DAMVIQNPRYQVTQFGKPVTLSCSQTLNHNVMYWYQQKSSQAPKLLFHYYDKDFNNEADTPDNFQSRRPNTSFCFLDIRSPGLGDTAMYLCATSRDSTGADTQYFGPGTRLTVL.

CDR3: CASSFGGLTEAFF. CDR3 nucleotides: TGTGCCAGCAGTTTTGGGGGGCTCACTGAAGCTTTCTTT. The V and J genes are TRBV12-3 or TRBV12-4 and TRBJ1-1, with a possible D match to TRBD1 (6 bases). This CDR3 region has 13 residues. V was cut by 3 bases and J by 4 bases, with 9 bases left in between.

The V call is TRBV5-4, the J call TRBJ1-6, with D uncertain. CDR1 is SGHNT and CDR2 is YYREEE in the germline V gene (reference sequence). This CDR3 has 14 amino acids. Trimming pared 0 bases from V and 7 bases from J, leaving 8 bases between. CDR3 sequence reads: CASSLEGGNSPLHF. As DNA, the CDR3 is TGTGCCAGCAGCTTGGAGGGTGGGAATTCACCCCTCCACTTT.

This chain uses TRBV19 with TRBJ1-1; D may be TRBD1 (6 bases). V lost 10 bases to trimming and J lost 5 bases, with 14 bases between them. Germline lookup yields CDR1 LNHDA and CDR2 SQIVND (reference sequence). The CDR3 is 12 amino acids. DNA for the CDR3: TGTGCCACGAGGCAGGGGCGGACTGAAGCTTTCTTT. This sequence encodes CATRQGRTEAFF.

This clone was seen only once. DNA for the CDR3: TGTGCCAGCAGTTTACAGGGGGCCAGGTACGAGCAGTACTTC. Translation: CASSLQGARYEQYF. The gene calls are TRBV27 and TRBJ2-7, with 8 positions matching TRBD1. After removal of 2 bases from V and 4 bases from J, the junction contained 4 bases not matched to a gene. The CDR3 loop spans 14 amino acids. Germline CDR1 MNHEY, CDR2 SMNVEV (reference sequence).

The chain has TRBV19 and TRBJ2-1; D gene unclear. CDR3 length equals 16 residues. The germline gives CDR1 LNHDA, CDR2 SQIVND (reference sequence). The germline V and J ends were trimmed by 1 base and 0 bases, with 10 bases remaining between them. The CDR3 loop is CASSIGRIRSYNEQFF. DNA for the CDR3: TGTGCCAGTAGTATAGGCCGTATCCGCTCCTACAATGAGCAGTTCTTC.

The V and J genes are TRBV18 and TRBJ2-7; a weak D match, TRBD1 (6 bases). CDR1 is KGHSH and CDR2 is LQKENI in the germline V gene. Trimming took 3 bases from V and 8 from J, leaving 23 bases between them. The CDR3 loop spans 16 amino acids. CDR3 region: CASSPETGTIGSQQYF. In DNA form, the CDR3 reads TGTGCCAGCTCACCCGAAACCGGGACAATTGGATCCCAGCAGTACTTC.

J is TRBJ1-1 and V is TRBV5-1, with D hard to call. The CDR3 consists of 16 residues. From germline, CDR1 is SGHRS and CDR2 YFSETQ. V was trimmed by 5 bases and J by 0 bases, leaving 17 bases between them. DNA of the CDR3: TGCGCCAGCAGATCCTTCCCAGATTCGGTGAACACTGAAGCTTTCTTT. Protein sequence: CASRSFPDSVNTEAFF.

V is TRBV18 and J is TRBJ2-5; D is perhaps TRBD2 (6 bases). Germline values: CDR1 KGHSH, CDR2 LQKENI. The CDR3 is made up of 16 amino acids. Trimming removed 1 base at V and 5 bases at J, with 17 bases between. CDR3 amino acids: CASSPRTTRGRETQYF. The CDR3 DNA sequence: TGTGCCAGCTCACCACGGACTACCCGAGGTCGGGAGACCCAGTACTTC.

The chain is built from TRBV6-4 and TRBJ2-7; D not certain. From germline, CDR1 is MRHNA and CDR2 SNTAGT. The CDR3 totals 15 residues. V dropped 4 bases and J dropped 0 bases, with 13 bases sitting between them. The CDR3 DNA reads TGTGCCAGCAGTGCTTTAGATGGGGTCTCCTACGAGCAGTACTTC. Protein product: CASSALDGVSYEQYF.

This chain joins TRBV27 and TRBJ2-3; maybe TRBD2 (6 bases). Germline values: CDR1 MNHEY, CDR2 SMNVEV (reference sequence). The V end was cut by 6 bases, the J end by 4 bases, with 20 bases between. CDR3 length: 16 amino acids. The CDR3 sequence: CASSQWGGDPPDTQYF. In nucleotides, the CDR3 is TGTGCCAGCAGCCAATGGGGCGGGGACCCCCCAGATACGCAGTATTTT.

The CDR3 loop reads CASSLVPLSGGARATQYF. In DNA form, the CDR3 reads TGTGCCAGCAGCTTGGTTCCATTAAGCGGGGGGGCCCGAGCGACCCAGTACTTC. The rearrangement links TRBV5-4 to TRBJ2-5; 10 bases line up with TRBD2. This CDR3 comprises 18 residues. The ends lost 0 bases at V and 7 bases at J; junction bases unmatched: 15. Germline CDR1 reads SGHNT; CDR2 reads YYREEE (reference sequence).

This chain joins TRBV19 and TRBJ1-2; D gene ambiguous. With 6 bases removed from V and 1 base from J, the gap between germline ends came to 3 bases. This CDR3 region has 11 residues. Germline CDR1 reads LNHDA; CDR2 reads SQIVND (reference sequence). For the CDR3, the DNA is TGTGCCAGTAGAATTAACTATGGCTACACCTTC. Translated: CASRINYGYTF.

The chain carries TRBV10-3 and TRBJ1-1; possible D gene TRBD1, 6 bases. Germline loops: CDR1 ENHRY, CDR2 SYGVKD. Trimming took off 9 bases at V and 0 bases at J, with 8 bases between the two ends. This CDR3 comprises 12 residues. This chain's CDR3 is CAIGQLNTEAFF. The DNA for the CDR3 is TGTGCCATAGGACAGTTGAACACTGAAGCTTTCTTT.

The chain recombines TRBV29-1 with TRBJ2-1; 9 bases fit TRBD1. The CDR3 has 14 amino acids. In germline, CDR1 is SQVTM, CDR2 ANQGSEA. V was clipped by 4 bases and J by 9 bases; unmatched bases: 10. The CDR3 DNA reads TGCAGCGTTGTGGGGACAGGGAAAAGTATTGAGCAGTTCTTC. Translating gives CSVVGTGKSIEQFF.

The chain links TRBV11-2 to TRBJ1-6; possible D gene TRBD1, 5 bases. V lost 5 bases and J lost 14, with 25 bases in between. Germline values: CDR1 SGHAT, CDR2 FQNNGV. CDR3 length: 16 amino acids. The CDR3 protein is CASSPSSVVGVRALHF. The CDR3 coding sequence is TGTGCCAGCAGCCCAAGCAGTGTCGTAGGGGTGAGGGCCCTCCACTTT. The full variable domain, in which reference TRBV11-2 and TRBJ1-6 provide the parts outside the CDR3, is EAGVAQSPRYKIIEKRQSVAFWCNPISGHATLYWYQQILGQGPKLLIQFQNNGVVDDSQLPKDRFSAERLKGVDSTLKIQPAKLEDSAVYLCASSPSSVVGVRALHFGNGTRLTVT.

The gene calls are TRBV11-2 and TRBJ1-2; a possible D gene is TRBD1 (6 bases). The CDR3 consists of 13 residues. V lost 5 bases to trimming and J lost 12 bases, with 19 bases between them. The germline V gene has CDR1 SGHAT and CDR2 FQNNGV. The CDR3 coding sequence is TGTGCCAGCAGCCTGGCGGGGGCACAAAAGAACACCTTC. Encoded protein: CASSLAGAQKNTF.

V gene TRBV29-1 combines with J gene TRBJ2-2, with D perhaps given as TRBD1 or TRBD2 (5 bases each). Trimming stripped 4 bases from V and 3 bases from J, with 9 bases between. The CDR3 sequence is 13 residues long. Per germline, CDR1 SQVTM and CDR2 ANQGSEA. CDR3 nucleotide sequence: TGCAGCGTTGTCCTGGGGGACACCGGGGAGCTGTTTTTT. This codes for CSVVLGDTGELFF.

Note on this clone: This sample includes further DNA sequences coding for the same CDR3. The chain has TRBV7-3 and TRBJ1-2; 9 nucleotides line up with TRBD1. There are 15 residues in the CDR3. J was trimmed by 5 bases and V by 1 base; bases with no gene match: 5. Germline V gene data show CDR1 as SGHTA and CDR2 as FQGTGA. Written as DNA, the CDR3 is TGTGCCAGCAGCTTAAGCCCGGGACAGGGATATGGCTACACCTTC. Protein sequence: CASSLSPGQGYGYTF.

This clone was observed a handful of times. The V gene is TRBV4-1, the J gene TRBJ2-7; D possibly corresponds to TRBD1 (6 bases). CDR1 and CDR2 from the germline V gene are MGHRA and YSYEKL. The CDR3 runs 17 residues. The V end was cut by 0 bases, the J end by 1 base, with 16 bases between. The CDR3 DNA is TGCGCCAGCAGCCAAGACAGGGGAATAGATCTGTCCTACGAGCAGTACTTC. This gives the protein CASSQDRGIDLSYEQYF.

The V and J genes are TRBV7-2 and TRBJ2-1; TRBD2 agrees at 12 bases. Germline V gene lookup returns CDR1 SGHTA and CDR2 FQGNSA. J was trimmed by 8 bases and V by 5 bases; bases with no gene match: 7. This CDR3 has 15 residues. The CDR3 DNA reads TGTGCCAGCAGCCCTACTAGCGGGGGGAGGGATGAGCAGTTCTTC. It codes for CASSPTSGGRDEQFF.